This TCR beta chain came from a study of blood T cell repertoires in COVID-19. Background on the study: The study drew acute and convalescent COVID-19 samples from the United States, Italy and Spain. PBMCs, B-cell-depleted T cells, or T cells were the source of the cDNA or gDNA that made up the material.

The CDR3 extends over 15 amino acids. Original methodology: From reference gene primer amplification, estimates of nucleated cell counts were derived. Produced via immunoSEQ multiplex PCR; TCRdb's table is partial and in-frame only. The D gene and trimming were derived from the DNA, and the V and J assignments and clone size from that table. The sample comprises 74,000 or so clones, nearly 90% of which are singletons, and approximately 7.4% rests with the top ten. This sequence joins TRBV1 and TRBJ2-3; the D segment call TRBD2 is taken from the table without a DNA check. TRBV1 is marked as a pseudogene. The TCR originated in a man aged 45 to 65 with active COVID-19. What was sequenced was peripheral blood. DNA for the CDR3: TGCACAGGACTAGCGGGGGGGCCGTTAGAAGATACGCAGTATTTT. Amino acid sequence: CTGLAGGPLEDTQYF.